The 32 T cell receptor beta chains below were found in one sample sequenced in a study of T cells in women clearing cervical HPV infection. Only in-frame clones appear in the TCRdb table, and some are missing; sequencing was by immunoSEQ multiplex PCR. Listed are tens of thousands of clones; approximately 7% falls within the top ten. Specimen: blood buffy coat. These receptors all come from a woman between 18 and 75 years old with a cervical HPV16 infection that either progressed to CIN3+ or cleared (not recorded which).

Judged by frequency, this clone is medium-sized (0.01 to 0.1%). CDR3 sequence reads: CASSLGTSGSYEQYF. The sequenced CDR3 bases are TGTGCCAGTAGCCTGGGCACTAGCGGATCCTACGAG. V usage is TRBV19 and J usage is TRBJ2-7; 8 bases are a match to TRBD2. The CDR3 end lies 3 residues beyond the end of the read and is filled in from the germline J gene. CDR1 is LNHDA, CDR2 SQIVND, per germline (reference sequence). The CDR3 runs 15 residues. Trimming took 6 bases from V and 1 from J; bases not matched to a gene: 8. Full variable domain (outside the CDR3, taken from reference TRBV19 and TRBJ2-7): DGGITQSPKYLFRKEGQNVTLSCEQNLNHDAMYWYRQDPGQGLRLIYYSQIVNDFQKGDIAEGYSVSREKKESFPLTVTSAQKNPTAFYLCASSLGTSGSYEQYFGPGTRLTVT.

A note on this clone: The read gets to within 3 residues of the CDR3 end, and the germline J gene fills in the rest. The chain recombines TRBV29-1 with TRBJ2-1; the match to TRBD2 covers 9 bases. V was clipped by 7 bases and J by 7 bases; unmatched bases: 14. Per germline, CDR1 SQVTM and CDR2 ANQGSEA. CDR3 size: 15 residues. CDR3 sequence: CSAHRSGRTFNEQFF. The DNA read from the CDR3 is TGCAGCGCCCACCGAAGCGGGAGGACGTTTAATGAG.

A note on this clone: The CDR3 end is not reached by the read, which stops 3 residues before it; the germline J gene fills it in. The chain joins TRBV29-1 to TRBJ1-1; tentatively, D is TRBD1 (6 bases). The CDR3 extends over 13 amino acids. Trimming took 3 bases from V and 2 from J, leaving 10 bases between them. Germline V lookup: CDR1 SQVTM, CDR2 ANQGSEA. The CDR3 sequence: CSVDGQTNTEAFF. The sequenced part of the CDR3 DNA is TGCAGCGTTGACGGACAGACCAACACTGAA. The whole variable domain, filled in from reference TRBV29-1 and TRBJ1-1, reads SAVISQKPSRDICQRGTSLTIQCQVDSQVTMMFWYRQQPGQSLTLIATANQGSEATYESGFVIDKFPISRPNLTFSTLTVSNMSPEDSSIYLCSVDGQTNTEAFFGQGTRLTVV.

Comment on this clone: The CDR3 goes on 3 residues after the read ends, and that part is filled in from the germline J gene. The rearrangement links TRBV11-2 to TRBJ2-3; the D is unclear. Germline V CDR1 and CDR2: SGHAT, FQNNGV. The CDR3 consists of 12 residues. Here the CDR3 reads CASSLGQETQYF. The CDR3 bases that were read are TGTGCCAGCAGCTTAGGGCAAGAGACG.

Note on this clone: The read ends 3 residues shy of where the CDR3 ends; the end is completed using the germline J gene. The chain carries TRBV20-1 and TRBJ2-5, with D perhaps matching TRBD1 (5 bases). This CDR3 comprises 15 residues. Germline CDR1 is DFQATT and CDR2 is SNEGSKA (reference sequence). V lost 0 bases and J 4 bases, leaving 15 bases between the germline ends. CDR3 in amino acids: CSARDLLAGPETQYF. Incomplete CDR3 DNA: TGCAGTGCTAGAGATCTTTTGGCAGGGCCAGAGACC.

Remarks on this clone: Mismatch with germline at one junction end may stem from a read error. The read falls 3 residues short of the CDR3 end, and the missing part is taken from the germline J gene. The V and J genes are TRBV4-2 and TRBJ2-3; 7 nucleotides agree with TRBD2. In germline, CDR1 is LGHNA, CDR2 YNFKEQ. CDR3 length equals 16 residues. CDR3 DNA (partial): TGCGCCAGCAGCCAAGATCGGGCGGGAGCGACAGATACG. Its translation: CASSQDRAGATDT. The whole CDR3 protein is CASSQDRAGATDTQYF.

Notes on this clone: Read coverage stops 3 residues before the CDR3 terminus; the germline J gene supplies the remainder. The V and J genes are TRBV20-1 and TRBJ2-3; D gene ambiguous. The germline V gene has CDR1 DFQATT and CDR2 SNEGSKA (reference sequence). The CDR3 runs to 13 residues. V lost 6 bases to trimming and J lost 1 base, with 11 bases between them. The CDR3 bases that were read are TGCAGTGCCGCCCCTACTCGCACAGATACG. It yields the protein CSAAPTRTDT. The whole CDR3 region reads CSAAPTRTDTQYF.

Worth noting for this clone: The CDR3 extends 3 residues past the end of the read, so its final part is completed from the germline J gene. The rearrangement uses TRBV6-1 and TRBJ2-4; TRBD2 is a possible D gene (6 bases). The CDR3 runs to 15 residues. CDR1 MNHNS and CDR2 SASEGT come from the germline V gene. CDR3 DNA (partial): TGTGCCAGCAGTGGATCAGCATTTACGGACTATGGT. Its translation: CASSGSAFTDYG. The complete CDR3 reads CASSGSAFTDYGQYF.

A remark on this clone: The read finishes 3 residues shy of the CDR3 end, and the germline J gene is used to complete it. The chain carries TRBV5-1 and TRBJ2-5, with D maybe TRBD2 (6 bases). The CDR3 loop spans 15 amino acids. Looked up from germline, CDR1 is SGHRS and CDR2 is YFSETQ. Deletions cut 2 bases from V and 1 base from J, with 12 bases between. CDR3 residues: CASSLDLATQETQYF. The covered CDR3 bases are TGCGCCAGCAGCTTAGATCTAGCGACCCAAGAGACC.

As regards this clone: Read sequence stops 3 residues before the CDR3 end, and the germline J gene provides the missing end. The rearrangement joins TRBV2 to TRBJ1-5; 7 bases line up with TRBD1. This CDR3 has 14 residues. Germline trimming cut 7 bases from V and 5 bases from J; bases unmatched to any gene: 8. Germline values: CDR1 SNHLY, CDR2 FYNNEI. This CDR3 reads CASTYRGGDQPQHF. The covered CDR3 bases are TGTGCCAGCACTTACAGGGGTGGGGATCAGCCC.

Turning to this clone: The read stops 3 residues short of the end of the CDR3; the missing end is completed from the germline J gene. The gene calls are TRBV2 and TRBJ1-4, with 7 bases matching TRBD1. The germline CDR1 and CDR2 sequences are SNHLY and FYNNEI. The CDR3 totals 14 residues. The CDR3 loop is CASRTGWGANVLFF. The CDR3 bases that were read are TGTGCCAGCAGGACAGGGTGGGGGGCCAACGTA. Together with reference TRBV2 and TRBJ1-4, the CDR3 gives the full variable domain: EPEVTQTPSHQVTQMGQEVILRCVPISNHLYFYWYRQILGQKVEFLVSFYNNEISEKSEIFDDQFSVERPDGSNFTLKIRSTKLEDSAMYFCASRTGWGANVLFFGSGTQLSVL.

To note about this clone: The CDR3 end falls 3 residues outside the read, so it is completed with the germline J gene. The chain carries TRBV5-6 and TRBJ1-2; possibly TRBD1 for D (5 bases). Trimming took off 4 bases at V and 4 bases at J, with 11 bases between the two ends. From germline, CDR1 is SGHDT and CDR2 YYEEEE. This CDR3 is 13 amino acids long. CDR3 loop: CASSTQGSYGYTF. Partial CDR3 DNA: TGTGCCAGCAGCACGCAGGGTAGCTATGGC.

A word on this clone: The read comes to an end 3 residues before the CDR3 does, leaving the germline J gene to fill in the end. This chain connects TRBV7-2 to TRBJ2-2, with TRBD1 matching over 7 bases. This CDR3 has 14 amino acids. Germline loops: CDR1 SGHTA, CDR2 FQGNSA. CDR3 residues: CASSGRQGSEKLFF. The covered CDR3 bases are TGTGCCAGCAGCGGTCGACAGGGATCTGAAAAG.

To note about this clone: The CDR3 goes on 3 residues after the read ends, and that part is filled in from the germline J gene. The J gene is TRBJ2-4, the V gene TRBV19; weak D call: TRBD2 (6 bases). This CDR3 is built from 15 residues. CDR1 and CDR2 from the germline V gene are LNHDA and SQIVND (reference sequence). V lost 5 bases to trimming and J lost 2 bases, with 13 bases between them. CDR3 residues: CASSLGGGSKNIQYF. The sequenced part of the CDR3 DNA is TGTGCCAGTAGTCTCGGGGGAGGATCCAAAAACATT.

Remarks on this clone: Read sequence stops 3 residues before the CDR3 end, and the germline J gene provides the missing end. This sequence joins TRBV29-1 and TRBJ2-2; 9 nucleotides align to TRBD2. V shed 6 bases and J 1 base; nucleotides not matched to a gene: 6. The CDR3 length is 15 residues. The germline CDR1 and CDR2 sequences are SQVTM and ANQGSEA. The CDR3 sequence: CSVSRLAENTGELFF. Incomplete CDR3 DNA: TGCAGCGTCTCCAGACTAGCGGAGAACACCGGGGAG.

As to this clone: Coverage ceases 3 residues before the CDR3 finishes, and the germline J gene fills in the end. The chain employs TRBV5-1 and TRBJ2-3; tentative D call: TRBD1 (5 bases). CDR1 is SGHRS, CDR2 YFSETQ, per germline. The ends were cut back, 0 bases at V and 2 bases at J, with 10 bases in the middle. This CDR3 is built from 15 residues. The CDR3 DNA, read in part, is TGCGCCAGCAGCTTGGAGGGGAAGTTCACAGATACG. It is translated as CASSLEGKFTDT. The entire CDR3 reads CASSLEGKFTDTQYF.

On this clone itself: Read data end 3 residues before the CDR3 end; the end is taken from the germline J gene. V is TRBV19 and J is TRBJ1-2; maybe TRBD1 (5 bases). Germline loops: CDR1 LNHDA, CDR2 SQIVND (reference sequence). This CDR3 is 15 amino acids long. This CDR3 reads CASSMEGRKGDTYTF. CDR3 bases read: TGTGCCAGTAGTATGGAAGGAAGAAAAGGGGATACC.

In the case of this clone: Read coverage stops 3 residues before the CDR3 terminus; the germline J gene supplies the remainder. The rearrangement joins TRBV2 to TRBJ2-3, with a possible D match to TRBD1 (5 bases). V was pared by 4 bases and J by 5 bases, with 13 bases between. CDR1 is SNHLY and CDR2 is FYNNEI in the germline V gene. The CDR3 is 14 residues long. The CDR3 sequence is CASSGIWGEDTQYF. The sequenced part of the CDR3 DNA is TGTGCCAGCAGTGGAATTTGGGGCGAAGATACG.

Of note for this clone: The read terminates 3 residues before the CDR3 end, so the remaining end is supplied by the germline J gene. The chain uses TRBV7-9 and TRBJ2-2; 11 nucleotides align to TRBD1. Germline loops: CDR1 SEHNR, CDR2 FQNEAQ (reference sequence). The CDR3 loop spans 15 amino acids. The sequenced CDR3 bases are TGTGCCAGCAGCTTAGATGGGACAGGGGGATCACCG. It yields the protein CASSLDGTGGSP. The CDR3 as a whole reads CASSLDGTGGSPLFF.

A word on this clone: The read ends 3 residues early relative to the CDR3; the germline J gene fills the gap. The chain joins TRBV29-1 to TRBJ2-3; a weak D match, TRBD2 (7 bases). Per the germline V gene, CDR1 is SQVTM and CDR2 is ANQGSEA. The CDR3 contains 13 residues. The CDR3 sequence is CSVGGPGNQPQYF. The sequenced CDR3 bases are TGCAGCGTCGGGGGGCCCGGCAATCAGCCG.

Regarding this clone: The read ends 3 residues shy of where the CDR3 ends; the end is completed using the germline J gene. This chain connects TRBV11-2 to TRBJ2-7; no clear D. From germline, CDR1 is SGHAT and CDR2 FQNNGV. CDR3 length equals 14 residues. Trimming pared 5 bases from V and 0 bases from J, leaving 11 bases between. The CDR3 loop is CASSPQEFSYEQYF. The DNA read from the CDR3 is TGTGCCAGCAGCCCCCAGGAGTTCTCCTACGAG.

Note on this clone: The read gets to within 3 residues of the CDR3 end, and the germline J gene fills in the rest. This chain links TRBV4-2 with TRBJ2-2; 7 bases match TRBD1. Per germline, CDR1 LGHNA and CDR2 YNFKEQ. The J segment lost 5 bases and the V segment lost 5 bases, leaving 11 bases of the junction unmatched. CDR3 size: 16 residues. The CDR3 protein is CASSEGTDSRTGELFF. Incomplete CDR3 DNA: TGTGCCAGCAGCGAAGGGACAGACAGTCGTACCGGGGAG.

According to its frequency, this clone is hyperexpanded. The missing CDR3 end, 3 residues past where the read stops, is filled in from the germline J gene. The chain uses TRBV11-2 and TRBJ1-6; no clear D. The germline gives CDR1 SGHAT, CDR2 FQNNGV. Trimming removed 0 bases from V and 8 bases from J, with 8 bases in between. The CDR3 consists of 14 residues. The CDR3 here is CASSLDLPDSPLHF. The sequenced part of the CDR3 DNA is TGTGCCAGCAGCTTAGATCTCCCAGATTCACCC.

A word on this clone: A junction boundary mismatches the germline segment, possibly from a read error. The DNA ends 3 residues before the CDR3 does, and the rest of the CDR3 is filled in from the germline J gene. The rearrangement joins TRBV4-2 to TRBJ2-3; TRBD1 matches 10 bases. Per germline, CDR1 LGHNA and CDR2 YNFKEQ. The CDR3 runs to 15 residues. The DNA read from the CDR3 is TGCGCCAGCAGGGATGACAGGGGGCCCGTAGATACG. Translated, it gives CASRDDRGPVDT. The whole CDR3 region reads CASRDDRGPVDTQYF.

Of note for this clone: The read ends 3 residues before the CDR3 terminus; that terminus is restored from the germline J gene. The chain combines TRBV20-1 with TRBJ2-1; 10 bases map to TRBD2. Looked up from germline, CDR1 is DFQATT and CDR2 is SNEGSKA (reference sequence). V trimming: 4 bases; J trimming: 9 bases; junction bases outside the gene matches: 12. The CDR3 is made up of 15 amino acids. The sequenced part of the CDR3 DNA is TGCAGTGCTAAACAGACTAGCGGGCCCTACGGTGAG. It is translated as CSAKQTSGPYGE. The whole CDR3 reads CSAKQTSGPYGEQFF.

With respect to this clone: The read terminates 3 residues before the CDR3 end, so the remaining end is supplied by the germline J gene. The chain employs TRBV7-2 and TRBJ2-7; D might be TRBD1 (6 bases). Per the germline V gene, CDR1 is SGHTA and CDR2 is FQGNSA. Between the trimmed V and J ends, which lost 5 bases and 6 bases, there was a span of 20 bases. CDR3 length: 15 residues. The sequenced CDR3 bases are TGTGCCAGCAGCGCACAACAGGGCGGGTGGGCCGAG. It specifies CASSAQQGGWAE. The entire CDR3 reads CASSAQQGGWAEQYF.

In regard to this clone: The read ends 3 residues shy of where the CDR3 ends; the end is completed using the germline J gene. V and J are TRBV9 and TRBJ1-1, with TRBD1 matching over 8 bases. Germline lookup yields CDR1 SGDLS and CDR2 YYNGEE. The CDR3 sequence is 14 residues long. With V trimmed by 6 bases and J by 4 bases, 8 bases remained unmatched. CDR3 protein: CASTPDRESTEAFF. The CDR3 bases that were read are TGTGCCAGCACCCCGGACAGGGAGAGCACTGAA.

Concerning this clone: The read halts 3 residues ahead of the CDR3 end, with the missing end drawn from the germline J gene. This chain uses TRBV13 with TRBJ2-7; 10 nucleotides match TRBD2. There are 14 residues in the CDR3. Per the germline V gene, CDR1 is PRHDT and CDR2 is FYEKMQ (reference sequence). V lost 3 bases, J lost 4 bases, and 3 bases stayed unmatched. CDR3 DNA (partial): TGTGCCAGCAGCTTGGGGACTAGCGTGTACGAG. It yields the protein CASSLGTSVYE. The entire CDR3 protein reads CASSLGTSVYEQYF.

For this clone: The CDR3 end is not reached by the read, which stops 3 residues before it; the germline J gene fills it in. The chain is built from TRBV2 and TRBJ2-2; D not resolved. The CDR3 runs to 13 residues. CDR1 is SNHLY and CDR2 is FYNNEI in the germline V gene. CDR3: CASTSIRGSPLFF. The sequenced part of the CDR3 DNA is TGTGCCAGCACCTCGATAAGAGGCTCACCG.

Concerning this clone itself: The missing CDR3 end, 3 residues past where the read stops, is filled in from the germline J gene. V and J are TRBV2 and TRBJ2-5; D gene uncertain. The V end lost 3 bases, the J end lost 3 bases, and 5 bases lay between the germline ends. Germline CDR1 reads SNHLY; CDR2 reads FYNNEI. The CDR3 totals 12 residues. This CDR3 is CASSDLKETQYF. The CDR3 DNA, read in part, is TGTGCCAGCAGTGATCTTAAAGAGACC. Variable domain in full (rest from reference TRBV2 and TRBJ2-5): EPEVTQTPSHQVTQMGQEVILRCVPISNHLYFYWYRQILGQKVEFLVSFYNNEISEKSEIFDDQFSVERPDGSNFTLKIRSTKLEDSAMYFCASSDLKETQYFGPGTRLLVL.

On this clone itself: The CDR3 is cut off 3 residues early in the read; its end comes from the germline J gene. This rearrangement joins TRBV12-3 or TRBV12-4 to TRBJ2-7; 10 nucleotides align to TRBD1. V was clipped by 5 bases and J by 2 bases; unmatched bases: 6. The CDR3 spans 15 residues. CDR3 DNA, as far as it was read: TGTGCCAGCAGTCCCGGGACAGGGGCGACCTACGAG. Amino acid sequence: CASSPGTGATYE. The complete CDR3 reads CASSPGTGATYEQYF.

Turning to this clone: The read halts 3 residues ahead of the CDR3 end, with the missing end drawn from the germline J gene. The chain recombines TRBV6-2 or TRBV6-3 with TRBJ2-2; 8 nucleotides match TRBD2. CDR3 length equals 17 residues. Trimming cost V 5 bases and J 4 bases; bases outside gene matches: 12. Germline V gene sequence: CDR1 MNHEY, CDR2 SVGEGT. The covered CDR3 bases are TGTGCCAGCAGTCAGTTGAGAGCGGGAGAACGCACCGGGGAG. Translating it yields CASSQLRAGERTGE. The CDR3 reads in full as CASSQLRAGERTGELFF.